The 5 T cell receptor beta chains presented below share a single source sample, sequenced in a study of blood T cell repertoires in COVID-19. The table came from immunoSEQ multiplex PCR; TCRdb's copy has only in-frame clones and leaves some out. Of around 300,000 clones listed, 88% were seen once; the top ten hold under 4.5%. The sequenced sample was peripheral blood. All receptors derive from a woman between 45 and 60 years old with active or convalescent COVID-19.

The CDR3 region is CASSQRGGYEKLFF. In DNA, the CDR3 is TGTGCCAGCTCTCAACGGGGAGGATATGAAAAACTGTTTTTT. The chain carries TRBV2 and TRBJ1-4; D is ambiguous. Germline lookup yields CDR1 SNHLY and CDR2 FYNNEI. Trimming left V 8 bases short and J 6 bases short, with 16 bases between. The CDR3 runs 14 residues. The entire variable domain, with the rest obtained from reference TRBV2 and TRBJ1-4, is as follows: EPEVTQTPSHQVTQMGQEVILRCVPISNHLYFYWYRQILGQKVEFLVSFYNNEISEKSEIFDDQFSVERPDGSNFTLKIRSTKLEDSAMYFCASSQRGGYEKLFFGSGTQLSVL.

V usage is TRBV7-3 and J usage is TRBJ2-7; TRBD1 aligns across 9 bases. The CDR3 sequence is 15 residues long. CDR1 is SGHTA and CDR2 is FQGTGA in the germline V gene. Germline trimming cut 3 bases from V and 2 bases from J; bases unmatched to any gene: 5. Here the CDR3 reads CASSLDRGETYEQYF. DNA for the CDR3: TGTGCCAGCAGCTTGGACAGGGGTGAAACCTACGAGCAGTACTTC.

This rearrangement joins TRBV4-3 to TRBJ1-2; 7 bases align to TRBD1. Germline CDR1 LGHNA, CDR2 YSLEER. This CDR3 region has 15 residues. The ends lost 0 bases at V and 2 bases at J; junction bases unmatched: 3. CDR3 nucleotides: TGCGCCAGCAGCCAAGAAGTAGGGGGCAACTATGGCTACACCTTC. Amino acid sequence: CASSQEVGGNYGYTF.

The genes are TRBV4-1 and TRBJ2-7, with 8 bases matching TRBD2. V dropped 1 base and J dropped 5; count of bases not matched to a gene: 22. The CDR3 has 20 residues. Per germline, CDR1 MGHRA and CDR2 YSYEKL. The CDR3 coding sequence is TGCGCCAGCAGCCAAGTGGAAGTTAATCGGGAGCGGGGGCCCGTCCACGAGCAGTACTTC. Residues: CASSQVEVNRERGPVHEQYF.

This chain links TRBV7-8 with TRBJ2-7; 9 bases line up with TRBD1. The CDR3 spans 14 residues. Germline CDR1 is SGHVS and CDR2 is FQNEAQ. Trimming at V came to 1 base and at J to 4 bases, leaving 2 bases not matched to a gene. CDR3 DNA: TGTGCCAGCAGCTTAGGGGACAGGGTGTACGAGCAGTACTTC. Translating gives CASSLGDRVYEQYF.